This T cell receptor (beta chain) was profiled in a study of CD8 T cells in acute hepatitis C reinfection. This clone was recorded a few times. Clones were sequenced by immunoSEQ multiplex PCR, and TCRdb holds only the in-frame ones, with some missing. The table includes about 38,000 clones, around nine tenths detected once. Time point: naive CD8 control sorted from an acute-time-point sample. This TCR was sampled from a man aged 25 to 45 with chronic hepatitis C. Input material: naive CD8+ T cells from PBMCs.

CDR3 in amino acids: CASSPSTEAFF. The CDR3 DNA reads TGTGCCAGCAGCCCCAGCACTGAAGCTTTCTTT. J is TRBJ1-1 and V is TRBV7-9, with D uncertain. Trimming pared 5 bases from V and 4 bases from J, leaving 5 bases between. CDR3 length equals 11 residues. CDR1 and CDR2 from the germline V gene are SEHNR and FQNEAQ (reference sequence).